The text below deals with one TCR beta chain. Germline-derived CDR1 and CDR2 are SQVTM and ANQGSEA. This CDR3 contains 13 residues. The V and J ends lost 6 bases and 1 base respectively, with 9 bases between them. The data were taken from a study of blood T cell repertoires in COVID-19. Study in general: PBMCs, B-cell-depleted T cells, or T cells were the source of the cDNA or gDNA that made up the material.

Original data processing: From reference gene primer amplification, estimates of nucleated cell counts were derived. Assay used: immunoSEQ multiplex PCR; TCRdb lists only in-frame clones, some missing. The V and J calls and clone size were taken over from that table, and D and trimming were inferred from the DNA. The sample includes under 300,000 clones, around 87% of them seen just once. Sequenced input: peripheral blood. The V and J genes are TRBV29-1 and TRBJ2-2, with unresolved D. This TCR came from a man aged 60 to 75 who had recovered from COVID-19. The CDR3 loop reads CSVGQVNTGELFF. The CDR3 region has the DNA TGCAGCGTCGGTCAGGTGAACACCGGGGAGCTGTTTTTT.